The text below deals with one T cell receptor beta chain. Its target is unknown. The CDR3 extends over 16 amino acids. With V trimmed by 0 bases and J by 4 bases, 7 bases remained unmatched. The germline V gene has CDR1 SNHLY and CDR2 FYNNEI. These data are taken from a study of T cell repertoires and HLA-DP antigens. Broader study findings: Against one allele, clones undetected before culture averaged approximately 36%; against the other, less than 65%. Total CD4+ responders were stimulated by HeLa antigen-presenting cells.

The primer mix covered 54 TRBV segments and 13 TRBJ segments. The protocol was immunoSEQ multiplex PCR, while the TCRdb copy is restricted to in-frame clones and leaves out a portion. The sample carries about 89,000 clones, more than 75% recorded once. Untouched CD4+ T cells were bead-isolated from PBMC at 95% to 98% purity. This clonotype was sampled from a middle-aged man in good health and CMV-seronegative. The sequenced sample was CD4+ T cells from PBMCs. The gene calls are TRBV2 and TRBJ1-1, with TRBD1 matching 8 bases. The CDR3 sequence: CASSEALGQGATEAFF. Here the CDR3 DNA reads TGTGCCAGCAGTGAAGCGCTTGGGCAGGGGGCCACTGAAGCTTTCTTT. Complete variable domain (other parts from reference TRBV2 and TRBJ1-1): EPEVTQTPSHQVTQMGQEVILRCVPISNHLYFYWYRQILGQKVEFLVSFYNNEISEKSEIFDDQFSVERPDGSNFTLKIRSTKLEDSAMYFCASSEALGQGATEAFFGQGTRLTVV.